The clone carrying this T cell receptor beta chain was recorded many times. This sample is part of a study of early T cells in non-severe SARS-CoV-2 infection. TCRdb reprocessed the 5' RACE reads via MiXCR and lists one record per CDR3 protein. This repertoire shows about 30,000 distinct CDR3 sequences, 5.6% found once; its top ten account for around 26%. CDR3 length: 15 residues. With 7 bases clipped from V and 5 bases from J, the junction kept 11 bases outside the gene matches. The J gene is TRBJ2-1, the V gene TRBV12-3 or TRBV12-4, with 7 bases identical to TRBD1. The source material was whole blood. The TCR originated in an adult who was a healthcare worker with PCR-confirmed SARS-CoV-2 infection or an uninfected control (not recorded which). The CDR3 spells CASIMTGPADNEQFF. The CDR3 nucleotides read TGTGCCAGCATCATGACAGGGCCCGCCGACAATGAGCAGTTCTTC.